The 22 T cell receptor beta chains below were found in one sample sequenced in a study of CXCR3-negative and CXCR3-positive naive CD8 T cells. No cognate antigen is known for these TCRs. Points from the study as a whole: Naive cells that were CXCR3-positive had more hydrophobic TRB CDR3s (compared with CXCR3-negative naive cells).

The TRB cDNA libraries were prepared by 5' RACE with UMI labels. From its re-call of the 5' RACE reads, TCRdb lists each CDR3 protein once, without DNA. The listing records 50,000 to 65,000 distinct CDR3 sequences. The sequencing sample was made of naive CXCR3+ CD8+ T cells from blood. Subset indicated: CD45RO-CCR7+CD27+CD95- naive CD8+ T cells expressing CXCR3 (TNR3+). These receptor sequences come from a human donor in good health. Some clones in this sample may be carry-over from other donors' samples.

The chain links TRBV4-3 to TRBJ1-1. CDR1 is LGHNA, CDR2 YSLEER, per germline. The CDR3 is made up of 15 amino acids. CDR3 amino acids: CASSQDFGANTEAFF.

The chain is built from TRBV29-1 and TRBJ2-7; the D gene TCRdb calls, TRBD1, cannot be checked with no DNA. This CDR3 region has 15 residues. Looked up from germline, CDR1 is SQVTM and CDR2 is ANQGSEA. CDR3 residues: CSVEDPGQESYEQYF.

V usage is TRBV28 and J usage is TRBJ2-7; there is no DNA to check the TCRdb D call of TRBD1. CDR3 length: 16 amino acids. Per the germline V gene, CDR1 is MDHEN and CDR2 is SYDVKM. The chain's CDR3 is CASSLFKGTDSYEQYF.

The gene calls are TRBV12-3 or TRBV12-4 and TRBJ2-2. The CDR3 extends over 13 amino acids. CDR3 amino acids: CASSPLDTGELFF.

The V and J genes are TRBV6-5 and TRBJ2-3; TCRdb picks TRBD2, but there is no DNA to check that call. The CDR3 totals 17 residues. The germline V gene has CDR1 MNHEY and CDR2 SVGAGI. This CDR3 reads CASSYLAGGAGTDTQYF.

The V gene is TRBV7-2, the J gene TRBJ1-1; TCRdb's D gene call, TRBD1, goes unchecked for lack of DNA. Germline V gives CDR1 SGHTA, CDR2 FQGNSA. The CDR3 covers 12 residues. CDR3 loop: CASSSTGWLAFF.

The CDR3 loop is CSAREGSYEQYF. This sequence joins TRBV20-1 and TRBJ2-7. In germline, CDR1 is DFQATT, CDR2 SNEGSKA (reference sequence). The CDR3 loop spans 12 amino acids.

The V and J genes are TRBV12-3 or TRBV12-4 and TRBJ2-2; lacking DNA, the TRBD2 call made by TCRdb goes unchecked. The CDR3 runs to 17 residues. The CDR3 protein is CASSPFRSGEAAGELFF.

The genes are TRBV4-3 and TRBJ2-7. Per the germline V gene, CDR1 is LGHNA and CDR2 is YSLEER. The CDR3 consists of 14 residues. The CDR3 reads CASSQDFQSYEQYF.

The chain couples TRBV27 to TRBJ1-2; without DNA, the TCRdb call of TRBD1 cannot be checked. The V gene's germline CDR1 is MNHEY and CDR2 SMNVEV (reference sequence). The CDR3 runs 13 residues. The CDR3 sequence: CASRPQGNYGYTF.

V gene TRBV7-3 combines with J gene TRBJ2-3. The CDR3 sequence is 14 residues long. Germline V gene lookup returns CDR1 SGHTA and CDR2 FQGTGA. CDR3 loop: CASGFTGSTDTQYF.

This rearrangement joins TRBV9 to TRBJ2-5; TCRdb gives TRBD1 as the D gene, but with no DNA this cannot be confirmed. The CDR3 runs to 14 residues. Germline V gene sequence: CDR1 SGDLS, CDR2 YYNGEE. The CDR3 spells CASSVATGEETQYF. Variable domain in full (rest from reference TRBV9 and TRBJ2-5): DSGVTQTPKHLITATGQRVTLRCSPRSGDLSVYWYQQSLDQGLQFLIQYYNGEERAKGNILERFSAQQFPDLHSELNLSSLELGDSALYFCASSVATGEETQYFGPGTRLLVL.

V usage is TRBV13 and J usage is TRBJ2-7; the D call of TRBD1 rests on TCRdb alone, since no DNA is present to check it. Per the germline V gene, CDR1 is PRHDT and CDR2 is FYEKMQ (reference sequence). This CDR3 has 13 amino acids. This CDR3 reads CASSTTQGVEQYF.

CDR3 loop: CSVEDSLIKTQYF. The chain is built from TRBV29-1 and TRBJ2-5. Per the germline V gene, CDR1 is SQVTM and CDR2 is ANQGSEA. This CDR3 is built from 13 residues.

CDR3 in amino acids: CASSLQGTGQSSYNSPLHF. The chain recombines TRBV21-1 with TRBJ1-6; the TCRdb D gene call, TRBD1, has no DNA to confirm it. TRBV21-1 is designated a pseudogene. The CDR3 loop spans 19 amino acids.

The chain uses TRBV10-3 and TRBJ2-7; TCRdb's D call of TRBD2 is untestable without DNA. Germline CDR1 is ENHRY and CDR2 is SYGVKD. The CDR3 length is 14 residues. The CDR3 sequence is CAITRLAGAEEQYF.

V and J are TRBV23-1 and TRBJ1-2. TRBV23-1 is annotated as an ORF whose role is uncertain. The CDR3 has 17 amino acids. The CDR3 reads CASSQSVLEAEDYGYTF.

CDR3 region: CASSQDVPGLYEQYF. The genes are TRBV4-3 and TRBJ2-7; TCRdb's assignment of TRBD2 cannot be checked, as there is no DNA. CDR3 length: 15 amino acids. Germline V gene lookup returns CDR1 LGHNA and CDR2 YSLEER.

The chain links TRBV7-2 to TRBJ2-7; TCRdb returns TRBD1, unconfirmable since there is no DNA. Germline lookup yields CDR1 SGHTA and CDR2 FQGNSA. This CDR3 has 14 amino acids. CDR3 sequence reads: CASSWMGDHYEQYF.

J is TRBJ2-1 and V is TRBV5-4; the D call of TRBD1 rests on TCRdb alone, since no DNA is present to check it. This CDR3 is 14 amino acids long. Looked up from germline, CDR1 is SGHNT and CDR2 is YYREEE (reference sequence). This CDR3 is CASSLRGAYNEQFF.

The chain links TRBV20-1 to TRBJ2-7. CDR3 length: 11 amino acids. Germline-derived CDR1 and CDR2 are DFQATT and SNEGSKA (reference sequence). CDR3 residues: CSAPGGYEQYF.

V is TRBV20-1 and J is TRBJ2-7; the TCRdb call, TRBD2, lacks DNA for checking. This CDR3 has 14 amino acids. CDR1 is DFQATT and CDR2 is SNEGSKA in the germline V gene (reference sequence). CDR3 region: CSAPGTSAIYEQYF.